The 31 T cell receptor beta chains reported below all come from one sample, sequenced in a study of post-analysis software for immune sequencing data. Antigens for these TCRs are unknown. Presence of unique molecular identifiers characterized the TCR beta cDNA libraries. Using its own MiXCR run on the PCR reads, TCRdb lists one record per CDR3 protein. The table lists 450,000 to 650,000 distinct CDR3 sequences, 40% to 50% of them singletons. Study-level findings and limits: The five TRBV segments detected at higher frequency in patients than in controls included TRBV5-6, TRBV5-1 and TRBV20-1.

Material: blood. Source of these receptors: a girl between 5 and 17 years old with multiple sclerosis.

The chain uses TRBV7-9 and TRBJ2-1, with 7 bases that match TRBD1. Trimming removed 4 bases from V and 7 bases from J; junction bases left unmatched: 7. In germline, CDR1 is SEHNR, CDR2 FQNEAQ (reference sequence). CDR3 length: 14 amino acids. The CDR3 DNA reads TGTGCCAGCAGCTCTACCGGGACAGCTAATGAGCAGTTCTTC. This encodes CASSSTGTANEQFF.

This chain uses TRBV7-9 with TRBJ2-1, with D hard to call. The CDR3 extends over 15 amino acids. Per germline, CDR1 SEHNR and CDR2 FQNEAQ (reference sequence). Trimming pared 7 bases from V and 6 bases from J, leaving 19 bases between. The CDR3: CASIVPGSTINEQFF. For the CDR3, the DNA is TGTGCCAGCATTGTACCGGGTTCTACTATCAATGAGCAGTTCTTC.

The chain has TRBV29-1 and TRBJ2-7, with 8 nucleotides matching TRBD2. The CDR3 runs to 12 residues. Per germline, CDR1 SQVTM and CDR2 ANQGSEA. The V and J ends lost 6 bases and 6 bases, in that order; junction bases with no gene match: 7. The CDR3 reads CSVGLGTSEQYF. CDR3 bases: TGCAGCGTGGGACTAGGAACTTCCGAGCAGTACTTC.

This chain uses TRBV3-1 with TRBJ1-5, with TRBD1 as a possible D gene (5 bases). The CDR3 contains 14 residues. Trimming pared 1 base from V and 8 bases from J, leaving 12 bases between. Germline lookup yields CDR1 LGHDT and CDR2 YNNKEL (reference sequence). This CDR3 reads CASSQGQSWEPQHF. In DNA form, the CDR3 reads TGTGCCAGCAGCCAAGGACAGAGTTGGGAGCCCCAGCATTTT.

This clonotype appeared a few times. This chain uses TRBV6-2 or TRBV6-3 with TRBJ2-7; D gene unclear. Germline assignment: CDR1 MNHEY and CDR2 SVGEGT. V shed 0 bases and J shed 3 bases, with 12 bases lying between them. The CDR3 totals 15 residues. CDR3 nucleotide sequence: TGTGCCAGCAGTTACTCGATTGGGCAGCTCTACGAGCAGTACTTC. Translating it yields CASSYSIGQLYEQYF.

The chain carries TRBV6-2 or TRBV6-3 and TRBJ1-6; D uncertain. Germline V gene sequence: CDR1 MNHEY, CDR2 SVGEGT. CDR3 length: 16 amino acids. Trimming pared 0 bases from V and 7 bases from J, leaving 13 bases between. The CDR3 loop is CASSYSRRGGNSPLHF. The CDR3 DNA follows: TGTGCCAGCAGTTACTCGAGACGCGGTGGGAATTCACCCCTCCACTTT.

For this clonotype: A junction boundary mismatches the germline segment, possibly from a read error. The V gene is TRBV12-3 or TRBV12-4, the J gene TRBJ2-3, with D possibly being TRBD2 (6 bases). This CDR3 region has 14 residues. The CDR3 region is CASSLTASADAQYF. CDR3 bases: TGTGCCAGCAGTTTAACGGCTAGCGCAGATGCGCAGTATTTT.

This clonotype was seen repeatedly, ten times or more. The J gene is TRBJ2-1, the V gene TRBV6-6, with a possible D match to TRBD1 (5 bases). V lost 5 bases to trimming and J lost 4 bases, with 9 bases between them. Germline V lookup: CDR1 MNHNY, CDR2 SVGAGI (reference sequence). This CDR3 has 13 amino acids. The CDR3 nucleotides are TGTGCCAGCAGTACCGACAGATACAATGAGCAGTTCTTC. As protein: CASSTDRYNEQFF.

The chain carries TRBV29-1 and TRBJ2-3; 8 positions agree with TRBD2. The V and J ends lost 3 bases and 5 bases, in that order; junction bases with no gene match: 10. CDR1 is SQVTM and CDR2 is ANQGSEA in the germline V gene. The CDR3 runs 15 residues. The DNA of the CDR3 is TGCAGCGTTGAGATGGCGGGGGGCGTCCGAGATACGCAGTATTTT. Translated, it gives CSVEMAGGVRDTQYF.

This clonotype was seen a few times. The CDR3 sequence: CASTQRQGQNYGYTF. The CDR3 coding sequence is TGTGCCAGCACCCAAAGACAGGGCCAGAACTATGGCTACACCTTC. The chain uses TRBV6-1 and TRBJ1-2, with 7 positions matching TRBD1. This CDR3 is 15 amino acids long. Trimming took 7 bases from V and 2 from J; bases not matched to a gene: 10. Germline CDR1 reads MNHNS; CDR2 reads SASEGT.

The gene calls are TRBV27 and TRBJ2-1, with 10 bases lining up with TRBD2. The CDR3 extends over 15 amino acids. Germline trimming cut 5 bases from V and 6 bases from J; bases unmatched to any gene: 7. Germline loops: CDR1 MNHEY, CDR2 SMNVEV (reference sequence). The CDR3 reads CASSGTSGDPNEQFF. In nucleotides, the CDR3 is TGTGCCAGCAGTGGCACTAGCGGGGACCCCAATGAGCAGTTCTTC.

This clonotype was seen only a few times. The chain joins TRBV5-1 to TRBJ2-3; the D gene is possibly TRBD2 (6 bases). This CDR3 has 14 residues. Germline CDR1 SGHRS, CDR2 YFSETQ. The germline V and J ends were trimmed by 0 bases and 3 bases, with 8 bases remaining between them. CDR3 amino acids: CASSLVAGTDTQYF. CDR3 DNA: TGCGCCAGCAGCTTGGTTGCGGGGACAGATACGCAGTATTTT.

In its sample, this clonotype was seen a few times. The chain is built from TRBV6-5 and TRBJ1-1; weak D call: TRBD1 (5 bases). V lost 7 bases, J lost 5 bases, and 17 bases lay in between. This CDR3 has 14 residues. Germline CDR1 reads MNHEY; CDR2 reads SVGAGI. The CDR3 region is CASNPRSWGTEAFF. CDR3 coding DNA: TGTGCCAGCAATCCAAGGTCCTGGGGGACTGAAGCTTTCTTT.

DNA for the CDR3: TGCAGTGCTAGCCATTGGACAGTTGGTTATGGCTACACCTTC. Translation: CSASHWTVGYGYTF. The chain has TRBV20-1 and TRBJ1-2; tentatively, D is TRBD1 (6 bases). The CDR3 has 14 residues. V was trimmed by 3 bases and J by 5 bases, leaving 16 bases between them. Germline-derived CDR1 and CDR2 are DFQATT and SNEGSKA (reference sequence).

The V gene is TRBV11-3, the J gene TRBJ2-3; 10 bases align to TRBD2. The CDR3 extends over 16 amino acids. V lost 4 bases, J lost 5 bases, and 9 bases stayed unmatched. The germline V gene encodes CDR1 SGHNT and CDR2 YENEEA. The CDR3 sequence: CASSYSGLATGDTQYF. The CDR3 coding sequence is TGTGCCAGCAGCTACTCGGGACTAGCGACGGGAGATACGCAGTATTTT.

This rearrangement joins TRBV2 to TRBJ2-1; D call uncertain. Trimming shortened V by 5 bases and J by 6 bases, and 11 bases separated the two germline ends. Per germline, CDR1 SNHLY and CDR2 FYNNEI. The CDR3 length is 13 residues. In nucleotides, the CDR3 is TGTGCCAGCAGTCAAGATACCCTCAATGAGCAGTTCTTC. Its protein product is CASSQDTLNEQFF.

The chain combines TRBV2 with TRBJ1-2, with D tentatively TRBD1 (6 bases). CDR1 is SNHLY and CDR2 is FYNNEI in the germline V gene. The CDR3 length is 14 residues. The V gene lost 4 bases and the J gene lost 1 base, with 10 bases spanning the gap. The CDR3 sequence: CASSAGQRNYGYTF. The CDR3 nucleotides read TGTGCCAGCAGTGCTGGACAGCGTAACTATGGCTACACCTTC.

This clonotype was found a few times. The rearrangement joins TRBV4-1 to TRBJ1-2, with D perhaps matching TRBD1 (6 bases). V was trimmed by 0 bases and J by 4 bases, leaving 9 bases between them. The CDR3 consists of 14 residues. Germline assignment: CDR1 MGHRA and CDR2 YSYEKL. CDR3: CASSQEHRAYGYTF. The DNA of the CDR3 is TGCGCCAGCAGCCAAGAACACAGGGCCTATGGCTACACCTTC.

This clonotype was seen a handful of times. The gene calls are TRBV20-1 and TRBJ2-3, with D perhaps assigned TRBD1 or TRBD2 (6 bases each). This CDR3 contains 14 residues. Germline assignment: CDR1 DFQATT and CDR2 SNEGSKA (reference sequence). V lost 6 bases and J 6 bases, leaving 19 bases between the germline ends. The CDR3 loop reads CSADRGVQVDTQYF. CDR3 DNA: TGCAGTGCGGATAGGGGGGTTCAAGTCGATACGCAGTATTTT.

The chain carries TRBV7-2 and TRBJ2-5; TRBD1 might be the D (7 bases). Near its end, the DNA agrees better with TRBJ2-1, so the J call may be wrong. The germline V gene has CDR1 SGHTA and CDR2 FQGNSA. The CDR3 has 14 residues. The CDR3 sequence is CASSQGGVQETQFF. The DNA for the CDR3 is TGTGCCAGCAGCCAGGGGGGTGTACAAGAGACCCAGTTCTTC.

The chain recombines TRBV29-1 with TRBJ2-3; a weak D match, TRBD1 (5 bases). CDR1 is SQVTM, CDR2 ANQGSEA, per germline. The V end lost 0 bases, the J end lost 1 base, and 11 bases lay between the germline ends. The CDR3 has 15 amino acids. The CDR3 spells CSVEEAGMGTDTQYF. The CDR3 DNA reads as TGCAGCGTTGAAGAGGCAGGGATGGGCACAGATACGCAGTATTTT.

A single count supports this clonotype. With a much larger clone just one base away, this may be a read error. V is TRBV7-2 and J is TRBJ1-2; 7 bases match TRBD1. Per the germline V gene, CDR1 is SGHTA and CDR2 is FQGNSA. The CDR3 loop spans 13 amino acids. CDR3 DNA sequence: TGTGCCGGCAGCTCGGACAGGAACTATGGCTACACCTTC. Translated, it gives CAGSSDRNYGYTF.

The genes are TRBV29-1 and TRBJ1-2; 7 bases align to TRBD1. The CDR3 runs to 13 residues. Germline CDR1 SQVTM, CDR2 ANQGSEA. V trimming: 0 bases; J trimming: 8 bases; junction bases outside the gene matches: 6. This CDR3 is CSVEDDRDGGYTF. The CDR3 DNA reads as TGCAGCGTTGAAGATGACAGGGATGGAGGCTACACCTTC.

The CDR3 sequence: CASSVTTGGEQYF. CDR3 DNA: TGTGCCAGCAGCGTAACCACAGGGGGCGAGCAGTACTTC. V is TRBV9 and J is TRBJ2-7; 8 bases are shared with TRBD1. Germline V gene sequence: CDR1 SGDLS, CDR2 YYNGEE. The ends lost 1 base at V and 6 bases at J; junction bases unmatched: 3. The CDR3 extends over 13 amino acids. The full variable domain, completed using reference TRBV9 and TRBJ2-7, is DSGVTQTPKHLITATGQRVTLRCSPRSGDLSVYWYQQSLDQGLQFLIQYYNGEERAKGNILERFSAQQFPDLHSELNLSSLELGDSALYFCASSVTTGGEQYFGPGTRLTVT.

The chain joins TRBV19 to TRBJ1-3; D not certain. The CDR3 has 13 residues. The V end lost 7 bases, the J end lost 4 bases, and 11 bases lay between the germline ends. Germline CDR1 and CDR2: LNHDA and SQIVND (reference sequence). Here the CDR3 reads CASNPVPGNTIYF. The DNA for the CDR3 is TGTGCCAGTAATCCGGTGCCGGGAAACACCATATATTTT.

This clonotype was seen only once. The gene calls are TRBV5-1 and TRBJ2-7; TRBD2 might be the D (6 bases). The J call is uncertain, as TRBJ2-5 better fits the DNA end. CDR1 is SGHRS and CDR2 is YFSETQ in the germline V gene. The CDR3 spans 14 residues. CDR3 sequence reads: CASRFGGTQETQYF. The CDR3 DNA reads TGCGCCAGCAGATTTGGAGGGACCCAAGAGACCCAGTACTTC.

V is TRBV5-5 and J is TRBJ2-5, with a tentative D call TRBD2 (6 bases). The CDR3 sequence is 14 residues long. Germline V gene lookup returns CDR1 SGHKS and CDR2 YYEKEE (reference sequence). Trimming shortened V by 1 base and J by 0 bases, and 7 bases separated the two germline ends. CDR3 amino acids: CASSLREYQETQYF. The CDR3 DNA follows: TGTGCCAGCAGCTTGCGGGAGTACCAAGAGACCCAGTACTTC. Combining the CDR3 with reference TRBV5-5 and TRBJ2-5 gives the whole variable domain DAGVTQSPTHLIKTRGQQVTLRCSPISGHKSVSWYQQVLGQGPQFIFQYYEKEERGRGNFPDRFSARQFPNYSSELNVNALLLGDSALYLCASSLREYQETQYFGPGTRLLVL.

This clonotype was counted a few times. The chain couples TRBV28 to TRBJ2-3; D is perhaps TRBD2 (5 bases). Trimming removed 8 bases from V and 3 bases from J, with 18 bases in between. CDR1 and CDR2 from the germline V gene are MDHEN and SYDVKM. The CDR3 contains 15 residues. Written as DNA, the CDR3 is TGTGCCAGCCGGGATAATCTAGGCCTTACAGATACGCAGTATTTT. It encodes CASRDNLGLTDTQYF.

In its sample, this clonotype was seen many times. The chain couples TRBV5-1 to TRBJ1-2, with 7 positions matching TRBD1. Germline CDR1 reads SGHRS; CDR2 reads YFSETQ. With 0 bases clipped from V and 7 bases from J, the junction kept 3 bases outside the gene matches. The CDR3 spans 13 residues. CDR3: CASSLDRGGGYTF. The DNA of the CDR3 is TGCGCCAGCAGCTTGGACAGGGGAGGTGGCTACACCTTC.

This clonotype has at least ten counts. One junction end does not reproduce the germline sequence, and a read error may be involved. The rearrangement links TRBV5-1 to TRBJ1-1, with D possibly TRBD1 on 5 matching bases. Germline CDR1 SGHRS, CDR2 YFSETQ. The CDR3 runs to 13 residues. CDR3 nucleotides: TGTGCCAGCAGCTTGACAGCGAACACTGAAGCTTTCTTT. Amino acid sequence: CASSLTANTEAFF.

The gene calls are TRBV7-2 and TRBJ2-7; no firm D call. Germline V lookup: CDR1 SGHTA, CDR2 FQGNSA. The CDR3 is 15 residues long. V was clipped by 2 bases and J by 4 bases, with 15 bases between them. The CDR3 loop reads CASSLTPLLSYEQYF. CDR3 DNA: TGTGCCAGCAGCTTAACCCCTCTCCTTTCGTACGAGCAGTACTTC.